This T cell receptor beta chain is from a study of chemoradiotherapy in HPV16-positive cancers. Overall study: Candidate HPV-specific clones and shared TCR motifs came from two HPV16-positive patients.

Over chemoradiotherapy, repertoires were sampled more than once. Notes on the study in general: Candidate HPV-specific clones and E7-related TCR motifs grew in tumor during treatment. HPV-specific T cells were functionally defined from only a couple of HPV16-positive patients.

Worth noting for this clone: Its matching antigen is unknown.

Sequencing was performed with immunoSEQ multiplex PCR; in TCRdb, only in-frame clones are kept and a portion is missing. The sample lists 8,400 or so clones, roughly 75% seen once, with about 8.5% in the top ten. Per the germline V gene, CDR1 is MDHEN and CDR2 is SYDVKM. V lost 2 bases and J lost 3, with 10 bases in between. The CDR3 is 14 residues long. The J gene is TRBJ1-2, the V gene TRBV28; weak D call: TRBD1 (6 bases). The sample was acquired from a patient who underwent chemoradiotherapy. The source is a human donor with HPV-associated anogenital cancer. The CDR3 region is CASSLRGGYYGYTF. Here the CDR3 DNA reads TGTGCCAGCAGTTTACGGGGGGGCTACTATGGCTACACCTTC.